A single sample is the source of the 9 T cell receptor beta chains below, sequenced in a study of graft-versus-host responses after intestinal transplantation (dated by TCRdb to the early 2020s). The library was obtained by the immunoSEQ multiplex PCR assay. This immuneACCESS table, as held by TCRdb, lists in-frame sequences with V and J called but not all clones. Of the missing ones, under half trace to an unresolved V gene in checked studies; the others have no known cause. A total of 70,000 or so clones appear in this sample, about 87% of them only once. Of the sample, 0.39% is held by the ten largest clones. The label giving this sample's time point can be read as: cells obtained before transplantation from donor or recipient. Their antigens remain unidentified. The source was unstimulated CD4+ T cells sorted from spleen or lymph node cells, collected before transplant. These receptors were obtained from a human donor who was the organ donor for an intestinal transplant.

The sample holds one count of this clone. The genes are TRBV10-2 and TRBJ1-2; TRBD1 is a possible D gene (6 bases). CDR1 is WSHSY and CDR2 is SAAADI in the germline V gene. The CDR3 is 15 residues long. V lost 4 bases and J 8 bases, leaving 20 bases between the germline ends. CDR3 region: CASSVAGTPKEGYTF. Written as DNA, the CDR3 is TGCGCCAGCAGTGTAGCTGGGACACCAAAGGAAGGCTACACCTTC.

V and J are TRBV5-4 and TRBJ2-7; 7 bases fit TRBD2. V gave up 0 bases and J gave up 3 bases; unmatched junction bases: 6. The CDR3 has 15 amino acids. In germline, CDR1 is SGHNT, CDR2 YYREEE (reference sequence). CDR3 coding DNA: TGTGCCAGCAGCTTGGACGGGGGGACGAGCTACGAGCAGTACGTC. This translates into CASSLDGGTSYEQYV.

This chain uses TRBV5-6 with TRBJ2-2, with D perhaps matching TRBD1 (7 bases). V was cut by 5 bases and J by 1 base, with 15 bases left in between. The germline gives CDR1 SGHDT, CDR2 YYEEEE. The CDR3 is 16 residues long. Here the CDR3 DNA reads TGTGCCAGCAGGAACCGACAGGGAGGGAACACCGGGGAGCTGTTTTTT. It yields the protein CASRNRQGGNTGELFF. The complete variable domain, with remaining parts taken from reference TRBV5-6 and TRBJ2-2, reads DAGVTQSPTHLIKTRGQQVTLRCSPKSGHDTVSWYQQALGQGPQFIFQYYEEEERQRGNFPDRFSGHQFPNYSSELNVNALLLGDSALYLCASRNRQGGNTGELFFGEGSRLTVL.

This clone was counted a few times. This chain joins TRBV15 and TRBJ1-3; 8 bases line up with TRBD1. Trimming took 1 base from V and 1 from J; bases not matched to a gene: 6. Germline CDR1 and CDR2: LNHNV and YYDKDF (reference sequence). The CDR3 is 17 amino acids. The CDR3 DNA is TGTGCCACCAGCAGAGCCGGACAGGGTCAATCTGGAAACACCATATATTTT. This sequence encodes CATSRAGQGQSGNTIYF.

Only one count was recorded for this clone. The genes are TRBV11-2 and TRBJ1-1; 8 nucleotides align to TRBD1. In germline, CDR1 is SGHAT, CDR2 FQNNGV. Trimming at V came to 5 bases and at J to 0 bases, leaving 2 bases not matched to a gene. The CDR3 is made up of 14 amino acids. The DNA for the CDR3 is TGTGCCAGCAGCCAGGACAGGGTGAACACTGAAGCTTTCTTT. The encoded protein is CASSQDRVNTEAFF.

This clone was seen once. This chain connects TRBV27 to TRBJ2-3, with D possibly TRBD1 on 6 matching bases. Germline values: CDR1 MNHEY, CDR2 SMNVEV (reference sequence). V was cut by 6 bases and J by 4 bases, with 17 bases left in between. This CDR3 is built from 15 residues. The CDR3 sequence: CASSLRGFGADTQYF. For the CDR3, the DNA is TGTGCCAGCAGCCTCAGGGGTTTTGGTGCAGATACGCAGTATTTT.

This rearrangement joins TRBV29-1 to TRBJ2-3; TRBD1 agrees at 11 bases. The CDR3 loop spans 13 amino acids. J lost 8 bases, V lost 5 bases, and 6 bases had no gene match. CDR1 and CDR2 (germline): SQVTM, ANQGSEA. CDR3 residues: CSVPGTGGGTQYF. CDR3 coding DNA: TGCAGCGTTCCCGGGACAGGGGGTGGTACGCAGTATTTT.

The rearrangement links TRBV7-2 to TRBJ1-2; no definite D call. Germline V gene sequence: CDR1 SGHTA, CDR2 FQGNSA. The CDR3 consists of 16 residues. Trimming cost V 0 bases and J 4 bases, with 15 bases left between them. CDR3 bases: TGTGCCAGCAGCTTAGCGCAACGCGTCCCAGGCTATGGCTACACCTTC. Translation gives CASSLAQRVPGYGYTF.

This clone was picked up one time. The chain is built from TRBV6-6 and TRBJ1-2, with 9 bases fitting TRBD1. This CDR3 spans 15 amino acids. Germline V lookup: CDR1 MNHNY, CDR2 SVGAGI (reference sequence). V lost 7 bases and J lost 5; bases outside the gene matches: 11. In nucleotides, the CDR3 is TGTGCCAGCAACCCGGACAGGGGTTCGGGATATGGCTACACCTTC. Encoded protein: CASNPDRGSGYGYTF.